This T cell receptor (beta chain) was found in a study of ipilimumab plus nivolumab after autologous stem cell transplantation. For the study at large: DLBCL patients had primary refractory or relapsed disease. Study-wide findings and caveats: Authors suggest TCR repertoire, Treg phenotype and gut microbiota support further study.

Ipilimumab, 1 mg/kg, started 14 to 28 days after autologous transplant. Profiled with immunoSEQ multiplex PCR; TCRdb holds only in-frame clones, not every one. The repertoire holds some 25,000 clones, with approximately 86% as singletons. As to this clone: Antigen: not known.

From germline, CDR1 is SGHAT and CDR2 FQNNGV. This CDR3 comprises 12 residues. V lost 0 bases and J lost 12, with 9 bases in between. The chain carries TRBV11-2 and TRBJ2-1; D is unclear. Specimen: PBMCs, collected in a trial of ipilimumab plus nivolumab as post-transplant consolidation. This clonotype was sampled from a male donor with diffuse large B-cell lymphoma. CDR3 sequence reads: CASSLDVSGQFF. The CDR3 DNA sequence: TGTGCCAGCAGCTTAGATGTGAGTGGGCAGTTCTTC.